This T cell receptor (beta chain) was profiled in a study of beta chain features in type 1 diabetes. For the study at large: All samples together contributed around 100,000,000 sorted cells for examination. Study results and limitations: More deletions and fewer insertions at VDJ junctions were seen in type 1 diabetes patients. Researchers caution that PCR might favor shorter templates, equally among patients and controls.

Isolated RNA was reverse transcribed in full, so expressed TCRB transcripts were sequenced. Average reads for naive, central memory and regulatory T cell samples were 3.5 million to 4.5 million. Produced via immunoSEQ multiplex PCR; TCRdb's table is partial and in-frame only. The table has around 190,000 clones, around an eighth seen once. V was clipped by 7 bases and J by 0 bases, with 13 bases between them. The CDR3 runs 15 residues. CDR1 and CDR2 (germline): SGHTA, FQGNSA. Remarks on this clone: Its antigen is as yet unknown.

The TCR sequence derives from a woman younger than 35 in good health. V and J are TRBV7-2 and TRBJ2-1, with D possibly being TRBD1 (6 bases). Sequencing was carried out using central memory CD4+ T cells from blood. This CDR3 reads CASTPGVISYNEQFF. CDR3 bases: TGTGCCAGCACCCCAGGGGTCATCTCCTACAATGAGCAGTTCTTC.